These T cell receptor beta chains were read from a single sample in a study of cytomegalovirus exposure and HLA in healthy donors. Produced via immunoSEQ multiplex PCR; TCRdb's table is partial and in-frame only. This table has over 85,000 clones, around 77% appearing once. Sequenced material: PBMCs. These receptors were taken from a man aged 35-49 years in good health and CMV-seronegative. Both conserved end residues are part of each CDR3. D genes are given only for firm matches. Clone size is given for some rows only: seen once, a few or many times, or a class if the clone is expanded.

CDR3nt: TGTGCCAGCTCACCACAAACGGGGGTTAACTATGGCTACACCTTC; CDR3aa: CASSPQTGVNYGYTF; j_gene: TRBJ1-2; v_gene: TRBV18; d_gene: .; abundance: .
CDR3nt: TGTGCCAGCAGTGCGGGGACAAGTGGTTTCCACGAGCAGTACTTC; CDR3aa: CASSAGTSGFHEQYF; j_gene: TRBJ2-7; v_gene: TRBV6-1; d_gene: .; abundance: .
CDR3nt: TGCGCCAGCAGGGACAGGGTTAACTATAATTCACCCCTCCACTTT; CDR3aa: CASRDRVNYNSPLHF; j_gene: TRBJ1-6; v_gene: TRBV4-1; d_gene: TRBD1; abundance: .
CDR3nt: TGCGCCAGCAGCGTGGACGGGAGTGGATATACGCAGTATTTT; CDR3aa: CASSVDGSGYTQYF; j_gene: TRBJ2-3; v_gene: TRBV5-1; d_gene: .; abundance: .
CDR3nt: TGTGCCAGCAGTTCTGGCGGGAGTCTTAGAGAGACCCAGTACTTC; CDR3aa: CASSSGGSLRETQYF; j_gene: TRBJ2-5; v_gene: TRBV6-5; d_gene: TRBD2; abundance: .
CDR3nt: TGTGCCAGCAGTAAAAATAGCGGGGTGAACACCGGGGAGCTGTTTTTT; CDR3aa: CASSKNSGVNTGELFF; j_gene: TRBJ2-2; v_gene: TRBV7-6; d_gene: TRBD2; abundance: once
CDR3nt: TGTGCCAGCAGCTTGGGGGCGGCGGACTACGAGCAGTACTTC; CDR3aa: CASSLGAADYEQYF; j_gene: TRBJ2-7; v_gene: TRBV7-8; d_gene: .; abundance: .
CDR3nt: TGTGCCATCAGTGAGTCCGGGGTTATAGCGAACACTGAAGCTTTCTTT; CDR3aa: CAISESGVIANTEAFF; j_gene: TRBJ1-1; v_gene: TRBV10-3; d_gene: .; abundance: .
CDR3nt: TGTGCCAGCAGTGAAGTCAGAAAAAACACTGAAGCTTTCTTT; CDR3aa: CASSEVRKNTEAFF; j_gene: TRBJ1-1; v_gene: TRBV2; d_gene: .; abundance: .
CDR3nt: TGCGCCAGCAGTGTCGGGTTGCTAGAGACCCAGTACTTC; CDR3aa: CASSVGLLETQYF; j_gene: TRBJ2-5; v_gene: TRBV10-2; d_gene: .; abundance: .
CDR3nt: TGTGCCAGCAGCCAAGAAATAAGCGTGAACACTGAAGCTTTCTTT; CDR3aa: CASSQEISVNTEAFF; j_gene: TRBJ1-1; v_gene: TRBV4-2; d_gene: .; abundance: once
CDR3nt: TGTGCCAGCAGCCTAGGGACAGGGAGCACAGATACGCAGTATTTT; CDR3aa: CASSLGTGSTDTQYF; j_gene: TRBJ2-3; v_gene: TRBV2; d_gene: TRBD1; abundance: few
CDR3nt: TGTGCCAGCATTGATTTCCAGCGGGAGAATTATGAGCAGTTCTTC; CDR3aa: CASIDFQRENYEQFF; j_gene: TRBJ2-1; v_gene: TRBV5-6; d_gene: TRBD2; abundance: .
CDR3nt: TGTGCCTGGAGTGTCCTACAGGGCTTTGGCTACACCTTC; CDR3aa: CAWSVLQGFGYTF; j_gene: TRBJ1-2; v_gene: TRBV30; d_gene: .; abundance: .
CDR3nt: TGTGCCAGCAGCTTAGGCCAAACAGGGGGCTCAACTAATGAAAAACTGTTTTTT; CDR3aa: CASSLGQTGGSTNEKLFF; j_gene: TRBJ1-4; v_gene: TRBV7-9; d_gene: TRBD1; abundance: .
CDR3nt: TGCGCCAGCAGCCCCGGGACAGGGGTCGAACAAGAGACCCAGTACTTC; CDR3aa: CASSPGTGVEQETQYF; j_gene: TRBJ2-5; v_gene: TRBV5-1; d_gene: TRBD1; abundance: .
CDR3nt: TGTGCCAGCAGCTTATCTGGGGGGATCCCTTCCTACGAGCAGTACTTC; CDR3aa: CASSLSGGIPSYEQYF; j_gene: TRBJ2-7; v_gene: TRBV11-1; d_gene: .; abundance: .
CDR3nt: TGTGCCTGGAGCGCCGATGGACAGGGTGGTGGCTACACCTTC; CDR3aa: CAWSADGQGGGYTF; j_gene: TRBJ1-2; v_gene: TRBV30; d_gene: TRBD1; abundance: .
CDR3nt: TGTGCCAGCAGTTACTTGGGACAGACCCAAGAGACCCAGTACTTC; CDR3aa: CASSYLGQTQETQYF; j_gene: TRBJ2-5; v_gene: TRBV6-5; d_gene: TRBD1; abundance: .
CDR3nt: TGTGCCAGCAGTCTAGCGGGAGCGCAGTACTTC; CDR3aa: CASSLAGAQYF; j_gene: TRBJ2-7; v_gene: TRBV28; d_gene: TRBD2; abundance: .
CDR3nt: TGTGCCAGCTCCAGGGCCCCTCCCGGGACAGACTATAATTCACCCCTCCACTTT; CDR3aa: CASSRAPPGTDYNSPLHF; j_gene: TRBJ1-6; v_gene: TRBV18; d_gene: TRBD1; abundance: .
CDR3nt: TGTGCCAGCAGTTACGTCCAGACATCACCCCTCCACTTT; CDR3aa: CASSYVQTSPLHF; j_gene: TRBJ1-6; v_gene: TRBV6-6; d_gene: .; abundance: .
CDR3nt: TGCGCCAGCAGCCCCGGGACTAGCGGGATCAATGAGCAGTTCTTC; CDR3aa: CASSPGTSGINEQFF; j_gene: TRBJ2-1; v_gene: TRBV5-1; d_gene: TRBD2; abundance: .
CDR3nt: TGCGCCAGCAGTGAGTCGAGCCAGGGGGAAGTCGGTGGCTACACCTTC; CDR3aa: CASSESSQGEVGGYTF; j_gene: TRBJ1-2; v_gene: TRBV10-1; d_gene: TRBD1; abundance: .
CDR3nt: TGCGCCAGCAGTAGCCAGGGACATCAAGAGACCCAGTACTTC; CDR3aa: CASSSQGHQETQYF; j_gene: TRBJ2-5; v_gene: TRBV10-1; d_gene: .; abundance: .
CDR3nt: TGTGCCAGCAGATATCAGGTCGGAGAGCAGTACTTC; CDR3aa: CASRYQVGEQYF; j_gene: TRBJ2-7; v_gene: TRBV5-4; d_gene: .; abundance: few
CDR3nt: TGCAGCGTTGCTAAGACAGGGGAGGATTCACCCCTCCACTTT; CDR3aa: CSVAKTGEDSPLHF; j_gene: TRBJ1-6; v_gene: TRBV29-1; d_gene: TRBD1; abundance: few
CDR3nt: TGTGCCAGCAGTCCGGGGGGGGTTTCCTACAATGAGCAGTTCTTC; CDR3aa: CASSPGGVSYNEQFF; j_gene: TRBJ2-1; v_gene: TRBV5-6; d_gene: TRBD2; abundance: .
CDR3nt: TGCGCCAGCAGCCAGGTTGCGGGCGGGGAGACCCAGTACTTC; CDR3aa: CASSQVAGGETQYF; j_gene: TRBJ2-5; v_gene: TRBV5-1; d_gene: .; abundance: .
CDR3nt: TGCAGCGTTGCGGACAGGGGGCAGTTCTTC; CDR3aa: CSVADRGQFF; j_gene: TRBJ2-1; v_gene: TRBV29-1; d_gene: TRBD1; abundance: .
CDR3nt: TGTGCCTGGAGTGTCCGGGGTAGCGGGAGAGGCGGGAACACCGGGGAGCTGTTTTTT; CDR3aa: CAWSVRGSGRGGNTGELFF; j_gene: TRBJ2-2; v_gene: TRBV30; d_gene: TRBD2; abundance: .
CDR3nt: TGTGCCAGCAGCGGACGGCCAAAAGACTACGAGCAGTACTTC; CDR3aa: CASSGRPKDYEQYF; j_gene: TRBJ2-7; v_gene: TRBV6-5; d_gene: .; abundance: .
CDR3nt: TGTGCCAGCAATTTCAGGACAGGTTATAGCAATCAGCCCCAGCATTTT; CDR3aa: CASNFRTGYSNQPQHF; j_gene: TRBJ1-5; v_gene: TRBV28; d_gene: TRBD1; abundance: .
CDR3nt: TGCGCCAGCAGCGATCAGGGTTTTGAGCAGTTCTTC; CDR3aa: CASSDQGFEQFF; j_gene: TRBJ2-1; v_gene: TRBV5-1; d_gene: .; abundance: .
CDR3nt: TGTGCCAGCAGCTTAGAGGTTGTCGTGGGACTATGGGGTGAGACCCAGTACTTC; CDR3aa: CASSLEVVVGLWGETQYF; j_gene: TRBJ2-5; v_gene: TRBV11-2; d_gene: TRBD2; abundance: .
CDR3nt: TGTGCCAGCTCAAACGGGGGGCCCGTTTCGCAGTATTTT; CDR3aa: CASSNGGPVSQYF; j_gene: TRBJ2-3; v_gene: TRBV2; d_gene: .; abundance: .
CDR3nt: TGTGCCAGCAGCGTAGACGTAGGGGGTCTTAATTCACCCCTCCACTTT; CDR3aa: CASSVDVGGLNSPLHF; j_gene: TRBJ1-6; v_gene: TRBV9; d_gene: .; abundance: .
CDR3nt: TGCAGCGTTGAGGGCAGGGCTCCCGGGGAGCTGTTTTTT; CDR3aa: CSVEGRAPGELFF; j_gene: TRBJ2-2; v_gene: TRBV29-1; d_gene: .; abundance: .
CDR3nt: TGTGCCAGCAGCTTAGGGGCCAGAACCGGGACCTACGAGCAGTACTTC; CDR3aa: CASSLGARTGTYEQYF; j_gene: TRBJ2-7; v_gene: TRBV11-2; d_gene: .; abundance: .
CDR3nt: TGTGCCAGTATGGGGCCCAATACAGATACGCAGTATTTT; CDR3aa: CASMGPNTDTQYF; j_gene: TRBJ2-3; v_gene: TRBV19; d_gene: .; abundance: .
CDR3nt: TGTGCCATCAGCTCCGGGACTGGGGACACCGGGGAGCTGTTTTTT; CDR3aa: CAISSGTGDTGELFF; j_gene: TRBJ2-2; v_gene: TRBV10-3; d_gene: .; abundance: .
CDR3nt: TGTGCCAGCAGTCTCGACAGGGAGTCTCAGCCCCAGCATTTT; CDR3aa: CASSLDRESQPQHF; j_gene: TRBJ1-5; v_gene: TRBV28; d_gene: TRBD1; abundance: .
CDR3nt: TGTGCCAGCAGCCCTGGACTGGACCGAATCAATGAGCAGTTCTTC; CDR3aa: CASSPGLDRINEQFF; j_gene: TRBJ2-1; v_gene: TRBV13; d_gene: .; abundance: .
CDR3nt: TGTGCCTTGGGAGGAGGCTCCTATAATTCACCCCTCCACTTT; CDR3aa: CALGGGSYNSPLHF; j_gene: TRBJ1-6; v_gene: TRBV6-1; d_gene: .; abundance: .
CDR3nt: TGTGCCAGCAGTTTACTAGCGGGGGGGGTGGCTGGGGCCAACGTCCTGACTTTC; CDR3aa: CASSLLAGGVAGANVLTF; j_gene: TRBJ2-6; v_gene: TRBV2; d_gene: TRBD2; abundance: once
CDR3nt: TGTGCCATCAGGATTACAGGGGGCCGCCGGACTGAAGCTTTCTTT; CDR3aa: CAIRITGGRRTEAFF; j_gene: TRBJ1-1; v_gene: TRBV10-3; d_gene: TRBD1; abundance: once
CDR3nt: .; CDR3aa: CASSFGQGSVDSPLHF; j_gene: TRBJ1-6; v_gene: TRBV7-3; d_gene: .; abundance: .
CDR3nt: TGTGCCAGCTCACCACCGGCTAGCGGGAGCACCGGGGAGCTGTTTTTT; CDR3aa: CASSPPASGSTGELFF; j_gene: TRBJ2-2; v_gene: TRBV18; d_gene: TRBD2; abundance: few
CDR3nt: TGCGCCAGCCGCTCCAGGGGGCTAAATCAGCCCCAGCATTTT; CDR3aa: CASRSRGLNQPQHF; j_gene: TRBJ1-5; v_gene: TRBV10-2; d_gene: TRBD1; abundance: few
CDR3nt: TGTGCCAGCAGTATGCAAGGGGGTAGCAATCAGCCCCAGCATTTT; CDR3aa: CASSMQGGSNQPQHF; j_gene: TRBJ1-5; v_gene: TRBV6-1; d_gene: .; abundance: .
CDR3nt: TGCGCCAGCAGCTTGAGGACAGGGGGCCTTCCAAACCCCTACGAGCAGTACTTC; CDR3aa: CASSLRTGGLPNPYEQYF; j_gene: TRBJ2-7; v_gene: TRBV5-1; d_gene: TRBD1; abundance: once
CDR3nt: TGTGCCAGCTCGCCCACGGCGGGGGCCGGCTACGAGCAGTACTTC; CDR3aa: CASSPTAGAGYEQYF; j_gene: TRBJ2-7; v_gene: TRBV18; d_gene: .; abundance: .
CDR3nt: TGTGCCAGCATCAGGACAGGATTCACAGATACGCAGTATTTT; CDR3aa: CASIRTGFTDTQYF; j_gene: TRBJ2-3; v_gene: TRBV6-1; d_gene: TRBD1; abundance: .
CDR3nt: TGTGCCAGCGTTAGGACCCTTACAGGATCAGGCTACACCTTC; CDR3aa: CASVRTLTGSGYTF; j_gene: TRBJ1-2; v_gene: TRBV2; d_gene: .; abundance: .
CDR3nt: TGTGCCAGTAGTCCCCGCGGGAGGGGACTCTACGAGCAGTACTTC; CDR3aa: CASSPRGRGLYEQYF; j_gene: TRBJ2-7; v_gene: TRBV19; d_gene: TRBD2; abundance: .
CDR3nt: TGTGCCAGCAGTGAAGCAGCGGGGCGCACAGATACGCAGTATTTT; CDR3aa: CASSEAAGRTDTQYF; j_gene: TRBJ2-3; v_gene: TRBV2; d_gene: TRBD2; abundance: .
CDR3nt: TGTGCCAGCAGAACTCCAGGGGAAGAGACCCAGTACTTC; CDR3aa: CASRTPGEETQYF; j_gene: TRBJ2-5; v_gene: TRBV5-4; d_gene: .; abundance: .
CDR3nt: TGTGCCAGCAGTTATGGAGGGAACACTGAAGCTTTCTTT; CDR3aa: CASSYGGNTEAFF; j_gene: TRBJ1-1; v_gene: TRBV6-6; d_gene: .; abundance: .